The 11 T cell receptor beta chains in this list originate from one sample, sequenced in a study of blood T cell repertoires in COVID-19. Sequenced by immunoSEQ multiplex PCR; TCRdb stores in-frame clones only, minus some. This table has some 320,000 clones, 80% to 90% appearing once. Material for sequencing was peripheral blood. These receptors were collected from a woman between 45 and 60 years old who had recovered from COVID-19.

This clone turned up a few times. The V call is TRBV12-3 or TRBV12-4, the J call TRBJ1-6; D gene uncertain. This CDR3 is 12 amino acids long. Trimming left V 8 bases short and J 9 bases short, with 11 bases between. The CDR3 region has the DNA TGTGCCAGCGGGTCACCGGGTTCACCCCTCCACTTT. It is translated as CASGSPGSPLHF.

The V gene is TRBV25-1, the J gene TRBJ2-2; TRBD2 aligns across 7 bases. Germline V CDR1 and CDR2: MGHDK, SYGVNS. The CDR3 is 13 amino acids. With 8 bases clipped from V and 9 bases from J, the junction kept 9 bases outside the gene matches. The CDR3 reads CASETSLHRELFF. CDR3 coding DNA: TGTGCCAGCGAGACTAGCCTACACCGGGAGCTGTTTTTT.

V gene TRBV30 combines with J gene TRBJ2-1; 11 nucleotides line up with TRBD2. The CDR3 is made up of 16 amino acids. Germline V gives CDR1 GTSNPN, CDR2 SVGIG (reference sequence). V shed 0 bases, J shed 3 bases, and the junction held 4 bases outside the gene matches. For the CDR3, the DNA is TGTGCCTGGAGTGTACCGGGACTAGCGGTCTACAATGAGCAGTTCTTC. Protein sequence: CAWSVPGLAVYNEQFF. The variable domain in full, completed from reference TRBV30 and TRBJ2-1, reads SQTIHQWPATLVQPVGSPLSLECTVEGTSNPNLYWYRQAAGRGLQLLFYSVGIGQISSEVPQNLSASRPQDRQFILSSKKLLLSDSGFYLCAWSVPGLAVYNEQFFGPGTRLTVL.

CDR3 residues: CASSHLPGQSSYEQYF. CDR3 sequence (DNA): TGTGCCAGCAGCCACCTGCCGGGACAAAGCTCCTACGAGCAGTACTTC. The chain uses TRBV27 and TRBJ2-7; TRBD1 might be the D (6 bases). Trimming pared 6 bases from V and 0 bases from J, leaving 18 bases between. Germline assignment: CDR1 MNHEY and CDR2 SMNVEV (reference sequence). CDR3 size: 16 residues.

This sequence joins TRBV6-5 and TRBJ1-3, with D possibly matching TRBD1 (6 bases). This CDR3 is 13 amino acids long. Trimming pared 7 bases from V and 3 bases from J, leaving 10 bases between. Germline V gene lookup returns CDR1 MNHEY and CDR2 SVGAGI. CDR3 DNA sequence: TGTGCCAGCATAACAGGGTTTGGAAACACCATATATTTT. This encodes CASITGFGNTIYF.

V usage is TRBV5-1 and J usage is TRBJ1-6, with 7 bases that match TRBD1. CDR3 length equals 15 residues. From germline, CDR1 is SGHRS and CDR2 YFSETQ. V dropped 1 base and J dropped 10; count of bases not matched to a gene: 8. For the CDR3, the DNA is TGCGCCAGCAGCTTGAATGGAGGGGGCGAGTCACCCCTCCACTTT. Translated, it gives CASSLNGGGESPLHF.

The chain employs TRBV6-5 and TRBJ1-1; D is undetermined. This CDR3 is built from 14 residues. In germline, CDR1 is MNHEY, CDR2 SVGAGI. V lost 6 bases and J lost 0, with 11 bases in between. In nucleotides, the CDR3 is TGTGCCAGCAGCCGGGGTGGGATGAACACTGAAGCTTTCTTT. It is translated as CASSRGGMNTEAFF.

This rearrangement joins TRBV5-1 to TRBJ2-7; 9 bases map to TRBD2. Looked up from germline, CDR1 is SGHRS and CDR2 is YFSETQ. The junction had 7 bases not matched to a gene; V was cut back by 2 bases and J by 1 base. This CDR3 is built from 16 residues. CDR3 in amino acids: CASSFPQRGVSYEQYF. The DNA of the CDR3 is TGCGCCAGCAGCTTCCCCCAGCGGGGGGTATCCTACGAGCAGTACTTC.

The V gene is TRBV5-4, the J gene TRBJ2-1; TRBD2 agrees at 8 bases. The CDR3 runs to 15 residues. Unmatched junction bases numbered 6, after V lost 0 bases and J lost 7 bases. Germline V CDR1 and CDR2: SGHNT, YYREEE (reference sequence). CDR3 region: CASSLVPAGENEQFF. The CDR3 DNA is TGTGCCAGCAGCTTGGTTCCAGCGGGGGAAAATGAGCAGTTCTTC.

The chain combines TRBV6-5 with TRBJ1-5, with 8 bases lining up with TRBD1. The CDR3 consists of 15 residues. The V gene's germline CDR1 is MNHEY and CDR2 SVGAGI. Unmatched junction bases numbered 10, after V lost 6 bases and J lost 6 bases. In DNA form, the CDR3 reads TGTGCCAGCAGCAAAACAGGGGGAATTGGTCAGCCCCAGCATTTT. This encodes CASSKTGGIGQPQHF.

The rearrangement links TRBV27 to TRBJ2-1, with D possibly TRBD2 on 6 matching bases. V was cut by 6 bases and J by 0 bases, with 12 bases left in between. There are 15 residues in the CDR3. The germline V gene has CDR1 MNHEY and CDR2 SMNVEV (reference sequence). The CDR3 DNA sequence: TGTGCCAGCAGGATCGGGGGAAACTCCTACAATGAGCAGTTCTTC. This gives the protein CASRIGGNSYNEQFF.